These 9 T cell receptor beta chains originate from one sample sequenced in a study of blood T cell repertoires in COVID-19. The method was immunoSEQ multiplex PCR; TCRdb's version includes in-frame clones alone and lacks a portion of them. The table has some 220,000 clones, roughly 84% seen once. Sequenced input: peripheral blood. The source is a woman aged 55-69 years who had recovered from COVID-19.

The chain recombines TRBV5-1 with TRBJ1-2, with D tentatively TRBD1 (6 bases). Trimming shortened V by 3 bases and J by 2 bases, and 14 bases separated the two germline ends. Germline V gives CDR1 SGHRS, CDR2 YFSETQ. This CDR3 region has 15 residues. CDR3 loop: CASSSNRVYNYGYTF. The CDR3 region has the DNA TGCGCCAGCAGCTCGAACAGGGTCTACAACTATGGCTACACCTTC.

The CDR3, as DNA: TGTGCCAGCAGCTCTCAGCCGGGCACTGAAGCTTTCTTT. Encoded protein: CASSSQPGTEAFF. The J gene is TRBJ1-1, the V gene TRBV7-2; no clear D. The V gene's germline CDR1 is SGHTA and CDR2 FQGNSA. The CDR3 extends over 13 amino acids. V was trimmed by 4 bases and J by 4 bases, leaving 10 bases between them.

V is TRBV7-8 and J is TRBJ1-6; D gene unclear. This CDR3 has 14 amino acids. The germline V and J ends were trimmed by 2 bases and 11 bases, with 13 bases remaining between them. Germline loops: CDR1 SGHVS, CDR2 FQNEAQ. The CDR3 reads CASSLSTWAAPLHF. CDR3 nucleotides: TGTGCCAGCAGCTTATCAACTTGGGCAGCACCCCTCCACTTT.

This chain connects TRBV5-4 to TRBJ2-5, with 12 bases fitting TRBD2. The trim removed 4 bases at V and 2 bases at J, leaving 6 bases unmatched. The CDR3 totals 16 residues. Germline V gene sequence: CDR1 SGHNT, CDR2 YYREEE (reference sequence). This CDR3 reads CASSRRLAGVQETQYF. CDR3 DNA sequence: TGTGCCAGCAGCCGGCGACTAGCGGGGGTACAAGAGACCCAGTACTTC.

In nucleotides, the CDR3 is TGTGCCAGCAGCTTAAGCGGATCTGGGGAGACCCAGTACTTC. Encoded protein: CASSLSGSGETQYF. The chain carries TRBV13 and TRBJ2-5, with a tentative D call TRBD2 (5 bases). V lost 2 bases to trimming and J lost 5 bases, with 12 bases between them. CDR3 length equals 14 residues. The germline CDR1 and CDR2 sequences are PRHDT and FYEKMQ (reference sequence).

V gene TRBV14 combines with J gene TRBJ2-3; 7 nucleotides align to TRBD2. The V and J ends lost 4 bases and 0 bases, in that order; junction bases with no gene match: 4. Germline values: CDR1 SGHDN, CDR2 FVKESK. This CDR3 has 15 amino acids. This CDR3 is CASSRGGTSTDTQYF. CDR3 bases: TGTGCCAGCAGCCGGGGGGGTACCAGCACAGATACGCAGTATTTT. The variable domain in full, completed from reference TRBV14 and TRBJ2-3, reads EAGVTQFPSHSVIEKGQTVTLRCDPISGHDNLYWYRRVMGKEIKFLLHFVKESKQDESGMPNNRFLAERTGGTYSTLKVQPAELEDSGVYFCASSRGGTSTDTQYFGPGTRLTVL.

The chain combines TRBV3-1 (or the pseudogene TRBV3-2) with TRBJ2-7; tentative D call: TRBD2 (5 bases). Per the germline V gene, CDR1 is LGHDT and CDR2 is YNNKEL (reference sequence). V was clipped by 0 bases and J by 4 bases, with 7 bases between them. The length of the CDR3 is 13 residues. The CDR3 region is CASSQETNYEQYF. The CDR3 DNA sequence: TGTGCCAGCAGCCAAGAGACTAATTACGAGCAGTACTTC.

The V gene is TRBV3-1 (or the pseudogene TRBV3-2), the J gene TRBJ2-7, with 7 bases lining up with TRBD2. The germline V gene has CDR1 LGHDT and CDR2 YNNKEL (reference sequence). The CDR3 consists of 16 residues. V shed 4 bases, J shed 6 bases, and the junction held 15 bases outside the gene matches. CDR3 region: CASSLGRGTTEGEQYF. The CDR3 bases are TGTGCCAGCAGCCTTGGGCGGGGGACGACGGAGGGCGAGCAGTACTTC.

The chain is built from TRBV7-2 and TRBJ2-7, with a tentative D call TRBD2 (7 bases). This CDR3 has 17 residues. CDR1 and CDR2 (germline): SGHTA, FQGNSA. Between the trimmed V and J ends, which lost 5 bases and 6 bases, there was a span of 26 bases. CDR3 DNA sequence: TGTGCCAGCAGCCCCCCTCGAGGCGGGGGCCGCCTTGGCGAGCAGTACTTC. Translating gives CASSPPRGGGRLGEQYF.